This TCR beta chain was sequenced during a study of control samples from healthy donors and cancer patients. TCRdb keeps only in-frame clones here, not all; method: immunoSEQ multiplex PCR. The sample yields about 50,000 clones, about nine tenths seen once. This CDR3 region has 13 residues. CDR1 is SQVTM, CDR2 ANQGSEA, per germline. Between the trimmed V and J ends, which lost 4 bases and 6 bases, there was a span of 14 bases. Sequenced input: PBMCs. This chain connects TRBV29-1 to TRBJ2-3; possibly TRBD2 for D (6 bases). This receptor was taken from a man aged 50-59 years with head and neck cancer. The CDR3 here is CSVGLGGMDTQYF. In DNA form, the CDR3 reads TGCAGCGTTGGGCTAGGAGGGATGGATACGCAGTATTTT.